This entry lists 25 T cell receptor beta chains sequenced from one sample in a study of T cells expressing NK-cell markers. TCRdb re-called the 5' RACE reads; one entry per CDR3 protein, DNA not given. This sample carries roughly 300,000 distinct CDR3 sequences, with around 4.2% going to the ten biggest clones. Sequenced: blood T cells: a sorted CD56 or NKG2C T cell subset, CD4+ or CD8+ T cells, or bulk PBMC T cells (not recorded which). These receptors came from a woman aged 18-69 years in good health.

The J gene is TRBJ2-7, the V gene TRBV24-1; the TRBD2 assignment by TCRdb is unverifiable without DNA. The CDR3 is made up of 15 amino acids. Germline-derived CDR1 and CDR2 are KGHDR and SFDVKD. The CDR3 reads CATSDTRAGGAEQYF.

The chain joins TRBV7-2 to TRBJ1-2. This CDR3 spans 13 amino acids. CDR1 and CDR2 (germline): SGHTA, FQGNSA. The CDR3 reads CASSPLEGYGYTF.

This sequence joins TRBV6-1 and TRBJ2-2. CDR1 is MNHNS, CDR2 SASEGT, per germline. The CDR3 is 14 residues long. The CDR3 is CASSNILNTGELFF.

The genes are TRBV7-8 and TRBJ2-3; TCRdb lists TRBD2, though no DNA is available to test this call. This CDR3 has 15 residues. The germline CDR1 and CDR2 sequences are SGHVS and FQNEAQ. The chain's CDR3 is CASSWVLASGDTQYF.

The chain has TRBV5-1 and TRBJ2-1; TCRdb gives TRBD2 as the D gene, but with no DNA this cannot be confirmed. In germline, CDR1 is SGHRS, CDR2 YFSETQ. The CDR3 spans 15 residues. The chain's CDR3 is CASSSVAGGPNEQFF.

The CDR3 is CASSPTGRSSYEQYF. The chain links TRBV12-3 or TRBV12-4 to TRBJ2-7. The CDR3 is 15 residues long.

The chain is built from TRBV10-3 and TRBJ1-2. This CDR3 is built from 13 residues. The germline V gene has CDR1 ENHRY and CDR2 SYGVKD. The CDR3 sequence is CAISEGGQDGYTF.

The rearrangement joins TRBV3-1 to TRBJ2-5; TCRdb's assignment of TRBD2 cannot be checked, as there is no DNA. Germline CDR1 LGHDT, CDR2 YNNKEL (reference sequence). The CDR3 is 16 amino acids. The chain's CDR3 is CASSHPGTKGKETQYF.

The rearrangement links TRBV6-5 to TRBJ2-5; with no DNA, the TCRdb D assignment of TRBD2 cannot be verified. This CDR3 contains 15 residues. CDR1 and CDR2 from the germline V gene are MNHEY and SVGAGI. The CDR3 sequence: CASSYPGGLQETQYF.

CDR3 amino acids: CASSLTAGMLGANVLTF. The chain couples TRBV6-1 to TRBJ2-6; as DNA is missing, the TRBD2 call by TCRdb cannot be tested. CDR1 and CDR2 (germline): MNHNS, SASEGT. The length of the CDR3 is 17 residues.

The rearrangement uses TRBV5-5 and TRBJ1-4. This CDR3 has 16 residues. Per the germline V gene, CDR1 is SGHKS and CDR2 is YYEKEE (reference sequence). The CDR3 is CASSRREGATNEKLFF. Using reference TRBV5-5 and TRBJ1-4 for the parts outside the CDR3, the full variable domain is DAGVTQSPTHLIKTRGQQVTLRCSPISGHKSVSWYQQVLGQGPQFIFQYYEKEERGRGNFPDRFSARQFPNYSSELNVNALLLGDSALYLCASSRREGATNEKLFFGSGTQLSVL.

The chain combines TRBV7-3 with TRBJ2-1; TCRdb calls TRBD1, which cannot be checked without DNA. CDR1 is SGHTA and CDR2 is FQGTGA in the germline V gene. The CDR3 loop spans 16 amino acids. The CDR3: CASSPRSRVRSDEQFF.

This chain links TRBV5-1 with TRBJ2-3; the D gene TCRdb calls, TRBD1, cannot be checked with no DNA. The CDR3 loop spans 15 amino acids. The germline CDR1 and CDR2 sequences are SGHRS and YFSETQ. CDR3 sequence reads: CASSLVGDTTDTQYF.

The CDR3 sequence: CASSKTGSSYNSPLHF. This chain links TRBV7-2 with TRBJ1-6; TCRdb lists TRBD1, though no DNA is available to test this call. The germline V gene encodes CDR1 SGHTA and CDR2 FQGNSA. The CDR3 has 16 amino acids.

The V call is TRBV18, the J call TRBJ2-7. Looked up from germline, CDR1 is KGHSH and CDR2 is LQKENI. The CDR3 extends over 13 amino acids. The CDR3 spells CASSTLESYEQYF.

The chain is built from TRBV2 and TRBJ1-5; TCRdb indicates TRBD1, and absent DNA this call remains unverified. This CDR3 has 16 amino acids. Germline lookup yields CDR1 SNHLY and CDR2 FYNNEI. The CDR3 spells CASGRDRGQRDQPQHF.

The chain uses TRBV20-1 and TRBJ2-1; the D call from TCRdb, TRBD1, cannot be confirmed without DNA. Per germline, CDR1 DFQATT and CDR2 SNEGSKA (reference sequence). The CDR3 runs to 15 residues. CDR3 protein: CSARPPTGIYNEQFF.

This rearrangement joins TRBV9 to TRBJ1-4. From germline, CDR1 is SGDLS and CDR2 YYNGEE. The CDR3 is 15 residues long. This CDR3 reads CASSQTPATNEKLFF.

The chain carries TRBV28 and TRBJ2-1; the TCRdb D gene call, TRBD2, has no DNA to confirm it. The CDR3 loop spans 16 amino acids. From germline, CDR1 is MDHEN and CDR2 SYDVKM. The CDR3 loop is CASSPGTTTSYNEQFF.

This chain connects TRBV25-1 to TRBJ2-1; TCRdb proposes TRBD1, but this gene call is untestable without DNA. Germline loops: CDR1 MGHDK, CDR2 SYGVNS. This CDR3 is built from 15 residues. This chain's CDR3 is CASSEYRGTYNEQFF. Supplemented by reference TRBV25-1 and TRBJ2-1, the full variable domain reads EADIYQTPRYLVIGTGKKITLECSQTMGHDKMYWYQQDPGMELHLIHYSYGVNSTEKGDLSSESTVSRIRTEHFPLTLESARPSHTSQYLCASSEYRGTYNEQFFGPGTRLTVL.

The rearrangement joins TRBV24-1 to TRBJ2-1; TCRdb proposes TRBD1, but this gene call is untestable without DNA. Germline loops: CDR1 KGHDR, CDR2 SFDVKD. The CDR3 consists of 15 residues. The CDR3 loop reads CATSDRSSSYNEQFF.

J is TRBJ1-4 and V is TRBV12-3 or TRBV12-4; absent DNA, TCRdb's TRBD1 call cannot be checked. This CDR3 is 14 amino acids long. The CDR3 sequence: CASSPTGPYEKLFF.

The genes are TRBV18 and TRBJ2-7. The length of the CDR3 is 13 residues. Germline V gene sequence: CDR1 KGHSH, CDR2 LQKENI. The CDR3 sequence: CASSPARLYEQYF.

The J gene is TRBJ2-6, the V gene TRBV4-3; TCRdb returns TRBD1, unconfirmable since there is no DNA. Germline CDR1 reads LGHNA; CDR2 reads YSLEER. The CDR3 contains 17 residues. This chain's CDR3 is CASSPRDSSSGANVLTF.

This chain uses TRBV7-9 with TRBJ1-2; with no DNA, the TCRdb D assignment of TRBD1 cannot be verified. The CDR3 consists of 16 residues. CDR1 and CDR2 (germline): SEHNR, FQNEAQ (reference sequence). The CDR3: CASSAADREANYGYTF.